This T cell receptor beta chain was captured in a study of T cell responses to AZD1222 COVID-19 vaccine. Study findings and constraints: Spike-wide vaccine-associated CD4 TCRs dominated at 160-218 and 743-854. Rises in breadth and depth of Spike-specific TCRs came after two AZD1222 doses. White British donors predominated, females outnumbered males, and clonal diversity was possibly underestimated.

The germline V gene encodes CDR1 SGDLS and CDR2 YYNGEE. The CDR3 covers 15 residues. Trimming cost V 5 bases and J 6 bases, with 20 bases left between them. About this clone itself: Its specificity is not known.

Sequencing used immunoSEQ multiplex PCR; TCRdb keeps in-frame clones, though not all of them. The top ten clones hold 8% to 13% of a sample with 100,000 to 150,000 clones, 70% to 90% of them seen once. This sequence joins TRBV9 and TRBJ1-1, with TRBD1 as a possible D gene (6 bases). Here the sequenced sample was peripheral blood, taken on day 0 of AZD1222 vaccination. This receptor was identified in an adult in good health. The chain's CDR3 is CASRPTGLGRSEAFF. The CDR3 DNA reads TGTGCCAGCAGACCTACAGGGTTGGGGCGGTCTGAAGCTTTCTTT. The full variable domain, rest sourced from reference TRBV9 and TRBJ1-1, is DSGVTQTPKHLITATGQRVTLRCSPRSGDLSVYWYQQSLDQGLQFLIQYYNGEERAKGNILERFSAQQFPDLHSELNLSSLELGDSALYFCASRPTGLGRSEAFFGQGTRLTVV.